Each of the 10 T cell receptor beta chains below was sequenced from the same sample in a study of T-cell reconstitution after alpha-beta-depleted transplantation in children (dated by TCRdb to the mid-2010s). Receptor amplification or capture employed PCR. Sequencing used an Illumina HiSeq 2500. TCR library preparation used molecular barcoding, with unique molecular identifiers applied to normalize quantification of the TCRbeta repertoire. In-frame beta chains were kept once TCRdb had trimmed the public reads at Q25 with fastp and called clones with MiXCR. Rows matching on CDR3 protein sequence are summarized as one entry with the most common DNA and genes. Here the sample has about 400,000 distinct CDR3 sequences; about 20% occur a single time. The ten largest clones add up to about 3.8% of the sample. The sample was PBMCs from the stem cell graft donor, taken from the stem cell graft. All receptors come from a human donor who donated a stem cell graft to a child with acute myeloid leukemia.

This rearrangement joins TRBV12-3 or TRBV12-4 to TRBJ2-7, with D hard to call. V was pared by 6 bases and J by 7 bases, with 16 bases between. The CDR3 runs 13 residues. CDR3 residues: CASSQADLREQYF. Here the CDR3 DNA reads TGTGCCAGCAGCCAAGCTGACCTACGAGAGCAGTACTTC.

This clonotype was seen repeatedly, ten times or more. The J gene is TRBJ2-7, the V gene TRBV29-1, with 10 nucleotides matching TRBD1. Unmatched junction bases numbered 6, after V lost 6 bases and J lost 1 base. The CDR3 is 14 residues long. Germline V lookup: CDR1 SQVTM, CDR2 ANQGSEA. The CDR3, as DNA: TGCAGCGTCTGGGGACAGGGGACTTCCTACGAGCAGTACTTC. Protein: CSVWGQGTSYEQYF.

This chain links TRBV20-1 with TRBJ2-7; 9 bases match TRBD1. In germline, CDR1 is DFQATT, CDR2 SNEGSKA (reference sequence). The CDR3 sequence is 15 residues long. Trimming at V came to 2 bases and at J to 4 bases, leaving 9 bases not matched to a gene. The CDR3 nucleotides are TGCAGTGCTAGACCCCAGGGACAGGGCGGGTACGAGCAGTACTTC. The encoded protein is CSARPQGQGGYEQYF.

In this sample, this clonotype turned up many times. CDR3 protein: CASSFPQGYEQYF. The CDR3 nucleotides read TGTGCCAGCAGTTTCCCACAGGGCTACGAGCAGTACTTC. V gene TRBV28 combines with J gene TRBJ2-7; a weak D match, TRBD1 (6 bases). In germline, CDR1 is MDHEN, CDR2 SYDVKM. Trimming took 3 bases from V and 3 from J, leaving 9 bases between them. This CDR3 has 13 amino acids.

The chain joins TRBV5-1 to TRBJ2-1; D tentatively fits TRBD1 or TRBD2 (5 bases each). This CDR3 is built from 18 residues. The germline V gene encodes CDR1 SGHRS and CDR2 YFSETQ. V lost 1 base to trimming and J lost 0 bases, with 17 bases between them. The CDR3 DNA follows: TGCGCCAGCAGCTTGAAAAGGGGCGGGCCGAGCTCCTACAATGAGCAGTTCTTC. Translating it yields CASSLKRGGPSSYNEQFF.

This clonotype appeared many times. This chain connects TRBV29-1 to TRBJ2-7, with 7 bases identical to TRBD1. This CDR3 spans 11 amino acids. The germline CDR1 and CDR2 sequences are SQVTM and ANQGSEA. The V gene end was trimmed by 7 bases and the J gene end by 3 bases; junction bases not matched to a gene: 3. The CDR3 reads CSATGDYEQYF. DNA for the CDR3: TGCAGCGCTACAGGGGACTACGAGCAGTACTTC.

This clonotype was observed a few times. The CDR3 DNA is TGTGCCAGCAGCTCCGGGACCACTGAAGCTTTCTTT. Residues: CASSSGTTEAFF. The rearrangement joins TRBV6-5 to TRBJ1-1; TRBD1 might be the D (5 bases). Germline CDR1 is MNHEY and CDR2 is SVGAGI. The CDR3 has 12 amino acids. The V end was cut by 6 bases, the J end by 4 bases, with 9 bases between.

This clonotype was seen ten or more times. The chain joins TRBV28 to TRBJ2-3; tentatively, D is TRBD2 (6 bases). CDR3 length: 18 amino acids. Germline values: CDR1 MDHEN, CDR2 SYDVKM. Trimming took off 6 bases at V and 0 bases at J, with 22 bases between the two ends. The CDR3 reads CASSPHIGSHPSTDTQYF. CDR3 DNA: TGTGCCAGCAGCCCGCACATCGGGAGCCACCCTAGCACAGATACGCAGTATTTT.

This clonotype has just a few counts. The J gene is TRBJ2-1, the V gene TRBV9; D perhaps matches TRBD2 (6 bases). Germline CDR1 and CDR2: SGDLS and YYNGEE. The CDR3 runs to 14 residues. Trimming took 6 bases from V and 8 from J, leaving 18 bases between them. For the CDR3, the DNA is TGTGCCAGCACCCTGTCGGGAGCTAGCGATGAGCAGTTCTTC. Translation: CASTLSGASDEQFF.

This chain joins TRBV6-2 or TRBV6-3 and TRBJ2-7; D is unclear. Germline V lookup: CDR1 MNHEY, CDR2 SVGEGT. V lost 0 bases to trimming and J lost 3 bases, with 12 bases between them. The length of the CDR3 is 15 residues. The CDR3 spells CASSYSTTQHYEQYF. As DNA, the CDR3 is TGTGCCAGCAGTTACTCGACGACGCAGCACTACGAGCAGTACTTC.